Detailed here is one T cell receptor beta chain. These data are taken from a study of cytomegalovirus exposure and HLA in healthy donors. PCR involved 60 Vbeta and 13 Jbeta primers. Profiling relied on immunoSEQ multiplex PCR, and the TCRdb table lists in-frame clones only, not all of them. The data hold roughly 87,000 clones, with just under 75% observed a single time. The germline V gene encodes CDR1 GTSNPN and CDR2 SVGIG (reference sequence). V lost 2 bases to trimming and J lost 8 bases, with 13 bases between them. The CDR3 spans 13 residues. The rearrangement joins TRBV30 to TRBJ1-5; TRBD1 is a possible D gene (6 bases). This TCR was sampled from a man aged 55 to 70 in good health and CMV-seronegative. Sequenced material: PBMCs. Here the CDR3 DNA reads TGTGCCTGGAGTTTGACGGACAGCAAGCCCCAGCATTTT. Its protein product is CAWSLTDSKPQHF.